This TCR beta chain was obtained from a study of radiation and T cells in renal cell carcinoma. Only in-frame clones appear in the TCRdb table, and some are missing; sequencing was by immunoSEQ multiplex PCR. Of approximately 150,000 clones in the sample, around 88% were seen once. The CDR3 runs 14 residues. Trimming pared 2 bases from V and 1 base from J, leaving 8 bases between. Germline values: CDR1 MNHNY, CDR2 SVGAGI (reference sequence). The time point denotes: blood 4 weeks post-SBRT, at nephrectomy. Treatment denoted: 15 Gy SBRT to primary tumor, nephrectomy 4 weeks later. Nephrectomy followed 15 Gy stereotactic body radiation by 4 weeks. Radiation-treated patients gave blood at baseline, week 2 and week 4. Clear cell pathology was present in this patient's renal cell carcinoma.

The chain carries TRBV6-6 and TRBJ1-1; unclear D gene. The TCR comes from a woman aged 45-60 years with renal cell carcinoma. The source material was blood, sampled from a patient whose treatment included radiotherapy and nephrectomy. DNA of the CDR3: TGTGCCAGCAGTTACAATCTCCAGAACACTGAAGCTTTCTTT. It codes for CASSYNLQNTEAFF.